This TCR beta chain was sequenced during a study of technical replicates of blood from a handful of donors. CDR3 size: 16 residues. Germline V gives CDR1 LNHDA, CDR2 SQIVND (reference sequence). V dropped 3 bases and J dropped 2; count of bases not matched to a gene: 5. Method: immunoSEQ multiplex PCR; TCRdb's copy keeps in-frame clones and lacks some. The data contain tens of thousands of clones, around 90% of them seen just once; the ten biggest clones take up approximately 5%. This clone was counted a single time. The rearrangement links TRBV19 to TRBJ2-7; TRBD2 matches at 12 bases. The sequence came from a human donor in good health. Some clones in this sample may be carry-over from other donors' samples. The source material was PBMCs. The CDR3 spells CASSIGLAGIAYEQYF. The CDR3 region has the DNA TGTGCCAGTAGTATCGGACTAGCGGGGATCGCCTACGAGCAGTACTTC.